One sample yielded the 13 T cell receptor beta chains listed below, sequenced in a study of blood T cell repertoires in COVID-19. Method: immunoSEQ multiplex PCR; TCRdb's copy keeps in-frame clones and lacks some. The data contain just over 250,000 clones, around four fifths of them seen just once; the ten biggest clones take up 3.5% to 5%. Sequenced sample: PBMCs or T cells enriched from blood (not recorded which). These receptors were obtained from a man aged 30 to 45 with acute COVID-19.

CDR3 nucleotide sequence: TGTGCCAGCAGTCAGGGCAAACGAGAAGGCTACACCTTC. Protein product: CASSQGKREGYTF. The V call is TRBV12-3 or TRBV12-4, the J call TRBJ1-2; TRBD1 is a possible D gene (5 bases). The V and J ends lost 5 bases and 8 bases respectively, with 15 bases between them. The CDR3 has 13 amino acids.

This rearrangement joins TRBV2 to TRBJ1-5, with TRBD1 as a possible D gene (6 bases). Trimming left V 7 bases short and J 2 bases short, with 6 bases between. Per the germline V gene, CDR1 is SNHLY and CDR2 is FYNNEI. The CDR3 loop spans 12 amino acids. In nucleotides, the CDR3 is TGTGCCAGCAACAGGGGCAATCAGCCCCAGCATTTT. Translating it yields CASNRGNQPQHF.

V is TRBV24-1 and J is TRBJ1-1, with a possible D match to TRBD1 (5 bases). Trimming cost V 5 bases and J 1 base, with 10 bases left between them. This CDR3 is 14 amino acids long. CDR1 and CDR2 from the germline V gene are KGHDR and SFDVKD. The CDR3 nucleotides read TGTGCCACCAGTGGGGAGGGACGGAACACTGAAGCTTTCTTT. This codes for CATSGEGRNTEAFF.

The chain has TRBV14 and TRBJ1-2, with D possibly matching TRBD1 (5 bases). The CDR3 runs 15 residues. V lost 0 bases, J lost 5 bases, and 13 bases lay in between. Germline CDR1 reads SGHDN; CDR2 reads FVKESK. The CDR3, as DNA: TGTGCCAGCAGCCAAGATCGGACAAAGGGTTATGGCTACACCTTC. It yields the protein CASSQDRTKGYGYTF.

The rearrangement links TRBV11-2 to TRBJ2-7, with D possibly matching TRBD2 (6 bases). Germline V lookup: CDR1 SGHAT, CDR2 FQNNGV. V shed 5 bases and J shed 4 bases, with 12 bases lying between them. CDR3 length: 13 amino acids. The CDR3 DNA sequence: TGTGCCAGCAGCCCGGGAGTGGGTTACGAGCAGTACGTC. Its translation is CASSPGVGYEQYV.

This chain uses TRBV6-5 with TRBJ2-2; 10 bases are a match to TRBD1. The V gene's germline CDR1 is MNHEY and CDR2 SVGAGI. V shed 8 bases and J 4 bases; nucleotides not matched to a gene: 4. This CDR3 contains 14 residues. The CDR3 loop is CASDRGRVTGELFF. The DNA for the CDR3 is TGTGCCAGCGACAGGGGGCGGGTCACCGGGGAGCTGTTTTTT.

The rearrangement joins TRBV6-1 to TRBJ2-1; a possible D gene is TRBD2 (6 bases). Per germline, CDR1 MNHNS and CDR2 SASEGT. The CDR3 spans 17 residues. V was trimmed by 2 bases and J by 3 bases, leaving 17 bases between them. CDR3 amino acids: CASSEPLGQGGYNEQFF. The CDR3 DNA follows: TGTGCCAGCAGTGAACCCCTGGGCCAGGGAGGCTACAATGAGCAGTTCTTC.

V and J are TRBV2 and TRBJ1-5; D unclear. Trimming took 4 bases from V and 5 from J, leaving 9 bases between them. This CDR3 region has 13 residues. CDR1 is SNHLY, CDR2 FYNNEI, per germline. The CDR3 bases are TGTGCCAGCAGTGTGCGAGTGGATCAGCCCCAGCATTTT. Its protein product is CASSVRVDQPQHF.

This clone was seen a handful of times. The chain combines TRBV28 with TRBJ1-2; D might be TRBD1 (5 bases). The CDR3 loop spans 14 amino acids. V was shortened by 8 bases and J by 1 base, with 14 bases between the two germline ends. CDR1 is MDHEN, CDR2 SYDVKM, per germline. DNA for the CDR3: TGTGCCAGCCGAAGGGGAAGTTTTAACTATGGCTACACCTTC. As protein: CASRRGSFNYGYTF.

This chain connects TRBV21-1 to TRBJ1-2. TRBV21-1 is termed a pseudogene. The CDR3 spans 13 residues. CDR3: CASSLRAGYGYTF. In nucleotides, the CDR3 is TGTGCCAGCAGCCTAAGGGCGGGCTATGGCTACACCTTC.

V and J are TRBV28 and TRBJ1-1, with TRBD1 identical over 7 bases. CDR1 is MDHEN, CDR2 SYDVKM, per germline. This CDR3 region has 16 residues. The J segment lost 2 bases and the V segment lost 2 bases, leaving 8 bases of the junction unmatched. CDR3 DNA: TGTGCCAGCAGTTTAGGTTCGACAGGGAGTAACACTGAAGCTTTCTTT. Translated, it gives CASSLGSTGSNTEAFF. The complete variable domain, with remaining parts taken from reference TRBV28 and TRBJ1-1, reads DVKVTQSSRYLVKRTGEKVFLECVQDMDHENMFWYRQDPGLGLRLIYFSYDVKMKEKGDIPEGYSVSREKKERFSLILESASTNQTSMYLCASSLGSTGSNTEAFFGQGTRLTVV.

The CDR3 spells CASKFQGAPLHF. CDR3 DNA sequence: TGTGCCAGCAAATTTCAGGGTGCACCCCTCCACTTT. The rearrangement joins TRBV2 to TRBJ1-6, with a weak D call TRBD1 (5 bases). CDR1 and CDR2 from the germline V gene are SNHLY and FYNNEI. The CDR3 length is 12 residues. V lost 7 bases, J lost 11 bases, and 12 bases lay in between.

The sample holds one count of this clone. The chain employs TRBV24-1 and TRBJ2-1, with 11 bases that match TRBD1. V was clipped by 5 bases and J by 9 bases; unmatched bases: 8. The CDR3 contains 15 residues. CDR1 and CDR2 (germline): KGHDR, SFDVKD. This CDR3 is CATSVGDRGNREQFF. In DNA form, the CDR3 reads TGTGCCACCAGTGTTGGGGACAGGGGGAATCGTGAGCAGTTCTTC.